This TCR beta chain was retrieved from a study of T cells in narcolepsy. This clone showed up just a few times. TCRdb's table, derived via immunoSEQ multiplex PCR, lists solely in-frame clones and lacks some. This table has under 40,000 clones, around 75% appearing once. The TCR originated in a human donor with narcolepsy. Sequencing input: CD45RA- memory CD4+ T cells from PBMCs.

The CDR3 spells CASSSGLAGGYSTDTQYF. CDR3 nucleotides: TGCGCCAGCAGCTCAGGACTAGCGGGAGGCTATAGCACAGATACGCAGTATTTT. The chain combines TRBV5-1 with TRBJ2-3; 14 bases are a match to TRBD2. Germline lookup yields CDR1 SGHRS and CDR2 YFSETQ. The CDR3 totals 18 residues. The trim removed 3 bases at V and 0 bases at J, leaving 6 bases unmatched.